This T cell receptor (beta chain) was profiled in a study of CD8+CD57+ T cells in acquired aplastic anemia. The study profiled TCR beta VDJ and CDR3 using genomic DNA as template. TCRdb re-called the reads through MiXCR, storing one row per CDR3 protein. The sample has 150,000 to 200,000 distinct CDR3 sequences, 47% seen once. Before being chosen for sequencing, patients had shown CD8+CD57+ cell expansion by flow cytometry. Severe acquired aplastic anemia was present in all patients. There was no therapy given to any patient before the blood sampling took place. As regards this clonotype: The antigen remains unidentified.

Germline V lookup: CDR1 MGHRA, CDR2 YSYEKL. V was trimmed by 5 bases and J by 5 bases, leaving 10 bases between them. There are 14 residues in the CDR3. Study conclusions and caveats: Comparison of patients with controls identified approximately 28 shared CD8+ CDR3 sequences.

The receptor was derived from a human donor with aplastic anemia. The V gene is TRBV4-1, the J gene TRBJ1-6; D possibly corresponds to TRBD1 (6 bases). The sample comprised sorted CD4+, CD8+, or CD8+CD57+ T cells (not recorded which) from PBMCs. The DNA for the CDR3 is TGCGCCAGCAGCAGCAGGGACAATAATTCACCCCTCCACTTT. Its protein product is CASSSRDNNSPLHF.